A selection of T cell receptor beta chains follows, all from one sample in a study of blood T cell repertoires in COVID-19. TCRdb's table, derived via immunoSEQ multiplex PCR, lists solely in-frame clones and lacks some. The repertoire includes more than 250,000 clones, 90% of them detected once, and 1.7% sits in the top ten. The sample comprised PBMCs or T cells enriched from blood (not recorded which). Source of these receptors: a woman under 30 with acute COVID-19. Both conserved end residues are part of each CDR3. A D gene is named only where the DNA matches it firmly. Clone size is shown for a subset of rows, as once, few, many or a class of expanded clone.

V	J	D	size	CDR3	DNA
TRBV19	TRBJ2-5	TRBD2	NA	CASAGIAGVETQYF	TGTGCCAGCGCCGGGATAGCGGGAGTTGAGACCCAGTACTTC
TRBV27	TRBJ2-1	NA	NA	CASSSGVYSYNEQFF	TGTGCCAGCAGCTCAGGGGTGTACTCCTACAATGAGCAGTTCTTC
TRBV7-2	TRBJ1-3	NA	NA	CASSSIRQSRNTIYF	TGTGCCAGCAGCTCCATTAGACAGTCGCGAAACACCATATATTTT
TRBV27	TRBJ2-7	TRBD2	NA	CASSSPLAGRYEQYF	TGTGCCAGCAGTTCCCCACTAGCGGGACGCTACGAGCAGTACTTC
TRBV15	TRBJ2-4	TRBD1	NA	CATSPDRVMAKNIQYF	TGTGCCACCAGCCCGGACAGGGTCATGGCCAAAAACATTCAGTACTTC
TRBV11-3	TRBJ2-1	NA	NA	CASSLTAEPYNEQFF	TGTGCCAGCAGCTTAACAGCGGAGCCTTACAATGAGCAGTTCTTC
TRBV4-2	TRBJ2-1	NA	NA	CASSQETPSYNEQFF	TGTGCCAGCAGCCAAGAGACTCCTAGCTACAATGAGCAGTTCTTC
TRBV11-2	TRBJ1-2	NA	NA	CASSLGTGTLYGYTF	TGTGCCAGCAGCTTAGGAACCGGGACACTCTATGGCTACACCTTC
TRBV28	TRBJ2-7	TRBD2	NA	CASTGGAFYEQYF	TGTGCCAGCACGGGGGGAGCCTTCTACGAGCAGTACTTC
TRBV6-5	TRBJ2-1	TRBD1	NA	CASREGTGGHNEQFF	TGTGCCAGCAGAGAGGGGACAGGGGGGCACAATGAGCAGTTCTTC
TRBV28	TRBJ1-4	NA	once	CASRTPTNEKLFF	TGTGCCAGCCGGACACCAACTAATGAAAAACTGTTTTTT
TRBV6-5	TRBJ1-2	TRBD1	NA	CASSQIGTGGYGYTF	TGTGCCAGCAGCCAAATAGGGACAGGGGGTTACGGCTACACCTTC
TRBV28	TRBJ2-7	NA	NA	CASGGTSYEQYF	TGTGCCAGCGGAGGGACTTCCTACGAGCAGTACTTC
TRBV4-3	TRBJ1-5	NA	NA	CASSQDRVGQPQHF	TGCGCCAGCAGCCAAGACCGAGTTGGTCAGCCCCAGCATTTT
TRBV6-2/TRBV6-3	TRBJ2-7	NA	NA	CASSYPLESYEQYF	TGTGCCAGCAGTTACCCCCTCGAGTCCTACGAGCAGTACTTC
TRBV28	TRBJ2-1	TRBD2	NA	CASSLAGGSNEQFF	TGTGCCAGCAGTTTAGCGGGAGGTAGCAATGAGCAGTTCTTC
TRBV10-1	TRBJ2-7	NA	NA	CASSESTGAYEQYF	TGCGCCAGCAGTGAGTCGACAGGTGCCTACGAGCAGTACTTC
TRBV10-2	TRBJ1-2	NA	NA	CASSGQVDYGYTF	TGCGCCAGCAGTGGACAGGTTGACTATGGCTACACCTTC
TRBV7-9	TRBJ1-1	NA	NA	CASSGRTSEAFF	TGTGCCAGCAGCGGACGGACAAGTGAAGCTTTCTTT
TRBV5-4	TRBJ1-1	NA	NA	CASSALGTLDTEAFF	TGTGCCAGCAGCGCCCTAGGCACTTTGGACACTGAAGCTTTCTTT
TRBV2	TRBJ2-1	NA	NA	CASRVETYNEQFF	TGTGCCAGCAGAGTAGAAACCTACAATGAGCAGTTCTTC
TRBV14	TRBJ1-1	TRBD1	NA	CASSQRQGMNTEAFF	TGTGCCAGCAGCCAACGACAGGGCATGAACACTGAAGCTTTCTTT
TRBV7-6	TRBJ2-7	TRBD1	NA	CASSLALDRGFYEQYF	TGTGCCAGCAGCTTAGCGTTGGACAGGGGATTCTACGAGCAGTACTTC
TRBV28	TRBJ2-1	NA	NA	CASSAITKRGNEQFF	TGTGCCAGCAGTGCAATAACAAAAAGGGGGAATGAGCAGTTCTTC
TRBV27	TRBJ2-1	TRBD1	NA	CASSPRQGVHNEQFF	TGTGCCAGCAGTCCCCGACAGGGCGTACACAATGAGCAGTTCTTC
TRBV11-2	TRBJ2-5	TRBD2	NA	CASSQAGRQETQYF	TGTGCCAGCAGCCAAGCGGGGAGACAAGAGACCCAGTACTTC
TRBV19	TRBJ1-5	TRBD1	NA	CATQRTGGNQPQHF	TGTGCCACCCAGAGGACAGGGGGCAATCAGCCCCAGCATTTT
TRBV28	TRBJ2-5	NA	NA	CASSSAGSGGFETQYF	TGTGCCAGCAGCTCGGCCGGCTCGGGGGGCTTCGAGACCCAGTACTTC